This record looks at one T cell receptor beta chain sequence and its context. This clonotype was detected many times. Its antigen remains unidentified. No base quality information exists; no much larger clone differs at one position. The data derive from a study of patients with pleural tuberculosis (dated by TCRdb to the mid-2010s). Its CDR3 holds 14 amino acids, cysteine through phenylalanine. The kept DNA is CDR3 alone, 42 bases in frame from the first base. Taken from the germline V gene (reference sequence), the CDR1 and CDR2 loops are MNHEY and SMNVEV. The junction carries 10 bases between V and J, which are trimmed by 2 bases and 2 bases respectively. TCRdb records Illumina Genome Analyzer IIx as the sequencer. TCRdb ran its own pipeline on the public reads, namely fastp trimming at Q25 and MiXCR clone calling, and kept in-frame beta chains. Every entry covers one CDR3 protein and lists the most common genes and DNA from its rows. Within this sample are under 55,000 distinct CDR3 sequences, with about 7.9% of them counted one time only. The ten largest clones add up to roughly 17% of the sample.

The clonotype was recovered from a human donor with pleural tuberculosis. The rearrangement joined TRBV27 to TRBJ2-7, with the D gene call left open. The CDR3 reads CASSLDGLAYEQYF. The bases read TGTGCCAGCAGTTTAGACGGTTTAGCCTACGAGCAGTACTTC.